Reported below is one T cell receptor (beta chain). How the authors handled the data: Quantification of nucleated cells was approximated via reference gene primer amplification. Sequencing used immunoSEQ multiplex PCR; TCRdb keeps in-frame clones, though not all of them. V and J calls and clone size follow that table, whereas D and trimming were derived from the DNA. The data show some 100,000 clones, 81% seen once. The data derive from a study of blood T cell repertoires in COVID-19. About the study: There were acute and convalescent COVID-19 samples, and they came from the United States, Italy and Spain.

There are 14 residues in the CDR3. Germline V gene lookup returns CDR1 LGHDT and CDR2 YNNKEL (reference sequence). Trimming pared 2 bases from V and 0 bases from J, leaving 4 bases between. The genes are TRBV3-1 (or the pseudogene TRBV3-2) and TRBJ1-4; no definite D call. The sequence derives from a human donor in a cohort sampled during active COVID-19. Material for sequencing was peripheral blood. This CDR3 reads CASSQLSTNEKLFF. In DNA, the CDR3 is TGTGCCAGCAGCCAACTTTCAACTAATGAAAAACTGTTTTTT.